The TCR beta chain under discussion was sequenced for a study of circulating and synovial CD4+ cells in juvenile arthritis. Germline V gene data show CDR1 as SGHTA and CDR2 as FQGTGA. The CDR3 runs to 18 residues. Some clones are missing from TCRdb's copy, which holds only in-frame ones; the method was immunoSEQ multiplex PCR. The table records 39,000 or so clones, approximately 94% of them present only once. Concerning this clone itself: Germline and junction disagree at one end, which may indicate a read error.

The chain uses TRBV7-3 and TRBJ2-7; a weak D match, TRBD2 (6 bases). Sequenced: CD4+ T cells from blood. The source is a human donor with juvenile idiopathic arthritis. In DNA form, the CDR3 reads TGTGCCAGCAGCTTAACGAGGAAGCTGGGGCGTGGCAGGGTGGAGGGAGGCTTC. It translates to CASSLTRKLGRGRVEGGF.